This T cell receptor beta chain was sequenced in a study of CD8+ T cells in alopecia areata (dated by TCRdb to the late 2010s). Looking at the study overall: The treated patients, all with moderate-to-severe alopecia areata, were enrolled in an open-label pilot trial of oral tofacitinib given at 5 to 10 mg twice daily. Scalp tissue and sorted CD4+ and CD8+ peripheral blood T cells from patchy and totalis/universalis alopecia areata patients and from healthy controls were covered by human TCRbeta sequencing. Biopsies were taken from tofacitinib-treated patients at baseline and again at 4 and 24 weeks into treatment, and several of those patients also had a later scalp biopsy. The SALT score, which quantifies the percentage of affected scalp surface area, was used to measure disease severity in treated patients. The RNA source kit depended on sample type: the PAXgene miRNA kit for fixed scalp, the miRNeasy kit for PBMCs, and the RNeasy kit for mouse skin. In both human patients and the C3H/HeJ mouse model, the study applied high-throughput TCRbeta sequencing to look at T cell clonal expansion in alopecia areata. Amplification of TCRbeta CDR3 regions was done by immunoSEQ multiplex PCR using 35 Vbeta forward primers and 13 Jbeta reverse primers. Clonality in the scalp was compared among normal scalp (n=4), patchy alopecia areata scalp (n=8), and alopecia totalis/universalis scalp (n=8). Tofacitinib was given for 6 to 18 months, followed by 6 months of follow-up off drug to assess delayed response and recurrence.

Results the study describes overall, beyond this receptor: During tofacitinib treatment, many expanded lesional clones remained in scalp and blood, and this persistence may partly explain relapse after treatment is stopped. Tofacitinib significantly lowered scalp clonality and the number of expanded CD8+ clones among the top 100 scalp clones. The treated cohort was small, with a single nonresponder, so links between baseline CD8+ expansion and response need larger studies. Shared TCR sequences between patients were less evident than in mice, which may be partly attributable to HLA diversity in the patient population. Scalp TCR repertoire analysis is complicated because resident alphabeta T cells in normal human skin are also sequenced, whereas mouse skin is dominated by gammadelta T cells. Higher clonality and more expanded CD8+ clones were observed in lesional scalp than in normal scalp, particularly in alopecia totalis/universalis, a finding suggestive of antigenic drive.

Library preparation used the immunoSEQ multiplex PCR assay. RNA was extracted from all samples and reverse transcribed into cDNA, which served as template for TCR sequencing. SuperScript III was used for first-strand cDNA synthesis, primed with a 2:1 mix of oligo-dT and random hexamers. A synthetic immune receptor repertoire was used to measure amplification bias, and any remaining bias was corrected computationally. Regarding the original processing steps: Raw reads were preprocessed to remove errors, and CDR3 was defined according to IMGT conventions as the region from the conserved cysteine to phenylalanine. Clonality was computed as 1 minus the Shannon entropy, with the entropy normalized by log2 of the number of productive unique TCRs. CD4 or CD8 identity of scalp clones was inferred by cross-referencing scalp TCRbeta sequences with sorted blood CD4 and CD8 repertoires. Sourced from immuneACCESS, this table was stored by TCRdb with only in-frame sequences that have V and J called. A share of the clones is absent; for the studies checked, an unresolved V gene accounts for under half, and the remainder has no known explanation. V and J calls and clone size follow that table, whereas D and trimming were derived from the DNA. For this sample the table gives roughly 140,000 clones, of which around four fifths were detected only once. Jointly, the top ten make up more than 20% of the sample.

As concerns this clone: Its antigen is still unknown. The sample holds no much larger clone one base away, and base qualities are not on file.

Taken with the paper, the label for time point translates to: more than three weeks on oral tofacitinib. Taken with the paper, the label for treatment or condition translates to: oral pan-JAK inhibitor, 5-10 mg twice daily. Peripheral blood and lesional scalp punch biopsies were obtained from patients with alopecia areata. PBMCs were isolated by density centrifugation and stained for CD3, CD4 and CD8, after which CD4+ and CD8+ T cells were sorted on a FACSAria. There are 18 amino acids in the CDR3, from cysteine to phenylalanine inclusive. The read is trimmed to its CDR3 DNA, 54 bases read in frame from base 1. CDR1 and CDR2, looked up from the germline V gene, are SGHVS and FQNEAQ. The V end gives up 4 bases and the J end 2 bases, leaving 7 bases in the junction not matched to a gene.

The specimen comprised CD8+ T cells sorted from blood, sampled at week 4, from a patient treated with tofacitinib. The chain links TRBV7-8 with TRBJ2-3, with 15 bases matching TRBD2. The receptor was isolated from a human donor with alopecia areata. CDR3 loop: CASSWAGTSGGPTDTQYF. The bases read TGTGCCAGCAGCTGGGCCGGGACTAGCGGGGGGCCCACAGATACGCAGTATTTT. Joined to the reference TRBV7-8 and TRBJ2-3 proteins, this CDR3 gives the full variable domain: GAGVSQSPRYKVAKRGQDVALRCDPISGHVSLFWYQQALGQGPEFLTYFQNEAQLDKSGLPSDRFFAERPEGSVSTLKIQRTQQEDSAVYLCASSWAGTSGGPTDTQYFGPGTRLTVL.